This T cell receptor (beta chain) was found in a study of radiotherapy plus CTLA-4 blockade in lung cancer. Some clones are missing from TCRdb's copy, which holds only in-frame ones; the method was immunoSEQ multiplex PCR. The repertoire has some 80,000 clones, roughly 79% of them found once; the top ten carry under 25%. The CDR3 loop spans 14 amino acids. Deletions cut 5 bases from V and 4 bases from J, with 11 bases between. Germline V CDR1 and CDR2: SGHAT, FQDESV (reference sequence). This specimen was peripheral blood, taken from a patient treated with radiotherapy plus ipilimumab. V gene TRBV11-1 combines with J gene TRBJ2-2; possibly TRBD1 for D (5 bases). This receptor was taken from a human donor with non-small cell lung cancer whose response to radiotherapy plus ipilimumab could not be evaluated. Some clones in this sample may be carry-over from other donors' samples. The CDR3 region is CASSVDIGTGELFF. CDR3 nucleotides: TGTGCCAGCAGCGTGGACATTGGCACCGGGGAGCTGTTTTTT.